This passage covers 8 T cell receptor beta chains from one sample sequenced in a study of identifying expanded T cells in peripheral blood. The protocol was immunoSEQ multiplex PCR, while the TCRdb copy is restricted to in-frame clones and leaves out a portion. The sample holds about 100,000 clones, around nine tenths seen once. The sequenced material came from blood. The receptors originated from a person aged 18 to 75 in good health.

The chain joins TRBV27 to TRBJ2-7; the match to TRBD2 covers 13 bases. CDR1 and CDR2 (germline): MNHEY, SMNVEV (reference sequence). This CDR3 is 16 amino acids long. V gave up 0 bases and J gave up 2 bases; unmatched junction bases: 1. DNA for the CDR3: TGTGCCAGCAGTTTATCGGGACTAGCGGGACCCTACGAGCAGTACTTC. Protein product: CASSLSGLAGPYEQYF.

V usage is TRBV10-1 and J usage is TRBJ2-3, with 11 bases fitting TRBD1. V was clipped by 6 bases and J by 3 bases; unmatched bases: 5. This CDR3 has 15 residues. CDR1 and CDR2 (germline): WNHNN, SYGVQD (reference sequence). DNA of the CDR3: TGCGCCAGCAGCTCGGGACAGGGGGATACAGATACGCAGTATTTT. Residues: CASSSGQGDTDTQYF.

This clone was picked up one time. The V call is TRBV28, the J call TRBJ1-1, with 8 bases matching TRBD1. Germline CDR1 reads MDHEN; CDR2 reads SYDVKM. The CDR3 runs to 14 residues. V shed 7 bases and J 3 bases; nucleotides not matched to a gene: 7. As DNA, the CDR3 is TGTGCCAGCAATTCAATGACAGGGGACACTGAAGCTTTCTTT. Translating gives CASNSMTGDTEAFF.

The rearrangement joins TRBV5-1 to TRBJ1-5, with TRBD1 as a possible D gene (5 bases). V lost 1 base and J 5 bases, leaving 13 bases between the germline ends. The CDR3 has 15 residues. Germline CDR1 is SGHRS and CDR2 is YFSETQ. The CDR3 spells CASSLWGGVDQPQHF. CDR3 coding DNA: TGCGCCAGCAGCTTGTGGGGAGGGGTAGATCAGCCCCAGCATTTT.

This chain links TRBV4-2 with TRBJ2-3, with D maybe TRBD2 (7 bases). Germline lookup yields CDR1 LGHNA and CDR2 YNFKEQ. The CDR3 has 16 residues. Trimming took off 1 base at V and 5 bases at J, with 16 bases between the two ends. The CDR3 spells CASSQAGGGGRDTQYF. The DNA for the CDR3 is TGTGCCAGCAGCCAAGCTGGGGGAGGGGGGAGAGATACGCAGTATTTT.

This clone came up a few times. V usage is TRBV13 and J usage is TRBJ1-1; no definite D call. The V gene lost 1 base and the J gene lost 5 bases, with 11 bases spanning the gap. The CDR3 loop spans 14 amino acids. Per germline, CDR1 PRHDT and CDR2 FYEKMQ (reference sequence). The CDR3 DNA reads TGTGCCAGCAGCTTAGATGGCCGGTCGACTGAAGCTTTCTTT. Encoded protein: CASSLDGRSTEAFF.

The chain recombines TRBV11-3 with TRBJ1-2; D is unresolved. V lost 1 base and J lost 5, with 14 bases in between. CDR1 is SGHNT, CDR2 YENEEA, per germline. CDR3 length: 15 residues. The CDR3 here is CASSLVGGRDYGYTF. The CDR3 nucleotides are TGTGCCAGCAGCTTAGTTGGTGGCAGAGATTATGGCTACACCTTC.

The chain is built from TRBV30 and TRBJ1-5; D is possibly TRBD1 (5 bases). From germline, CDR1 is GTSNPN and CDR2 SVGIG (reference sequence). This CDR3 has 13 residues. V lost 2 bases, J lost 9 bases, and 14 bases lay in between. This CDR3 reads CAWSPGPYAPQHF. The DNA for the CDR3 is TGTGCCTGGAGTCCAGGGCCTTATGCGCCCCAGCATTTT.